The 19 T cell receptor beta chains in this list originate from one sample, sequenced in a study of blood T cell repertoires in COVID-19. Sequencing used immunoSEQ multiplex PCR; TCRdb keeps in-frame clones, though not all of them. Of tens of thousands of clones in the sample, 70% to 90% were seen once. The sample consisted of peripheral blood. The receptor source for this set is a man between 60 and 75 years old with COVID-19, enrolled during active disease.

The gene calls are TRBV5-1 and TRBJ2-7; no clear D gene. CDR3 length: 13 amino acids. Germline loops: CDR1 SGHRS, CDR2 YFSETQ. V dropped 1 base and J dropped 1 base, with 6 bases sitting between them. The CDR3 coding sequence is TGCGCCAGCAGCTTGTTCCATTCCTACGAGCAGTACTTC. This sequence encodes CASSLFHSYEQYF.

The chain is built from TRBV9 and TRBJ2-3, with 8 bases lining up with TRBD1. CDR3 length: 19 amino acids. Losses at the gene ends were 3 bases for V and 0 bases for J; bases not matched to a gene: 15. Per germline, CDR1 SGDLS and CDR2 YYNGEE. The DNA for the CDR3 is TGTGCCAGCAGCGAGACAGGGGCTATACAACTTTCTAGCACAGATACGCAGTATTTT. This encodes CASSETGAIQLSSTDTQYF.

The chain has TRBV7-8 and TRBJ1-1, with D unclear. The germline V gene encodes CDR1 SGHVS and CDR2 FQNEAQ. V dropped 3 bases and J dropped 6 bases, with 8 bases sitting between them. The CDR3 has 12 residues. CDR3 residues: CASSFPGAEAFF. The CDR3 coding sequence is TGTGCCAGCAGCTTCCCCGGGGCTGAAGCTTTCTTT.

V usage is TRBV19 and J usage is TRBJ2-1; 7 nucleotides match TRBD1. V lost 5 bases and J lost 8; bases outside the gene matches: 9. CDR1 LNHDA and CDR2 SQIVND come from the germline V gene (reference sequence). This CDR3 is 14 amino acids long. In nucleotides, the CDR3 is TGTGCCAGTAGTTCTACCGACAGGGTCCATGAGCAGTTCTTC. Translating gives CASSSTDRVHEQFF.

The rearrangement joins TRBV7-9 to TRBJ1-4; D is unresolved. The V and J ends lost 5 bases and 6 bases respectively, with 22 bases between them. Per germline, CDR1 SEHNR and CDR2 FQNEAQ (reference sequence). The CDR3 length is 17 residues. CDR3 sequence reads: CASSGTTVGGGYEKLFF. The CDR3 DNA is TGTGCCAGCAGCGGAACCACAGTGGGAGGAGGGTATGAAAAACTGTTTTTT.

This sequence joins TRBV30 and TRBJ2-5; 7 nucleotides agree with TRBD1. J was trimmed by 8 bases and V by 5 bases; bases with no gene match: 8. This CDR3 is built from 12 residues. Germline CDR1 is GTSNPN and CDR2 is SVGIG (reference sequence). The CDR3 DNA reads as TGTGCCTGGGGCTCGGGACAGCGAACCCAGTACTTC. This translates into CAWGSGQRTQYF.

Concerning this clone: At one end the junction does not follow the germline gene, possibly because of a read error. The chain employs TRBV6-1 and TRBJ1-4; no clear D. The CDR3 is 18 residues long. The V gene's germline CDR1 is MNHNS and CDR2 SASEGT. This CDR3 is CASSEGPKVGPSNEKLFF. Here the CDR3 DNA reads TGTGCCAGCAGCGAAGGACCGAAGGTGGGCCCTTCTAATGAAAAACTGTTTTTT.

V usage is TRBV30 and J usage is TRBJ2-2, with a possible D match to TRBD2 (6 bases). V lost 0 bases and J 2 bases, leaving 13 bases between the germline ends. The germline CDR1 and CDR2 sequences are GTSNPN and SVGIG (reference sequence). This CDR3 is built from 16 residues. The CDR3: CAWSVRRAGNTGELFF. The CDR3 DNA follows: TGTGCCTGGAGTGTAAGGAGGGCTGGAAACACCGGGGAGCTGTTTTTT.

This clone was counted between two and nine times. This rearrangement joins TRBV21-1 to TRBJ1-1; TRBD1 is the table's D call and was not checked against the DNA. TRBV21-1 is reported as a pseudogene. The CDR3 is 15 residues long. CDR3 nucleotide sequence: TGTGCCAGCAGCAATCGACAGGGGAACGACACTGAAGCTTTCTTT. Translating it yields CASSNRQGNDTEAFF.

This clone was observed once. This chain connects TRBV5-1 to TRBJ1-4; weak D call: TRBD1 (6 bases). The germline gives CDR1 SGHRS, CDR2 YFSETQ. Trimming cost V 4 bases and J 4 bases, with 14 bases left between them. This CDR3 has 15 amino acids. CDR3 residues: CASSLGGQINEKLFF. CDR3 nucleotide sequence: TGCGCCAGCAGCCTGGGCGGACAGATTAATGAAAAACTGTTTTTT.

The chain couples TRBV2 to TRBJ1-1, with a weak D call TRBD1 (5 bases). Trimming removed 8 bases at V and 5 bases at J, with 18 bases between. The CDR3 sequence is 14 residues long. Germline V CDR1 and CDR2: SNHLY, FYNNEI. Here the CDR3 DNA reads TGTGCCAGCGGGATGGTCGGAGGGGAGACTGAAGCTTTCTTT. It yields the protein CASGMVGGETEAFF.

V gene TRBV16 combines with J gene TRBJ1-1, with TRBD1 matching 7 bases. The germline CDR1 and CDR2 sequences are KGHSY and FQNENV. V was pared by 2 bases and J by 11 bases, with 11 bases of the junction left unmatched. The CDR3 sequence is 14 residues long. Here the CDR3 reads CASSQEDRSRRAFF. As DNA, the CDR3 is TGTGCCAGCAGCCAAGAGGACAGGAGCAGAAGGGCTTTCTTT.

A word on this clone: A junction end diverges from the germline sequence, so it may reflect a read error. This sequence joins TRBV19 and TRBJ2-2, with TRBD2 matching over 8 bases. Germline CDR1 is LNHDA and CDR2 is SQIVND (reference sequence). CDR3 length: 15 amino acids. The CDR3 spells CASSVETSERGELFF. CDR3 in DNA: TGTGCCAGTAGTGTAGAGACTAGCGAGCGGGGGGAGCTGTTTTTT.

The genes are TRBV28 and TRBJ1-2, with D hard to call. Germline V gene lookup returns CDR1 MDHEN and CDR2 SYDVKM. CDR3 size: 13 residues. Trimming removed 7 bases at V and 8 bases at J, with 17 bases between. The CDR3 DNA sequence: TGTGCCAGCACTCCCAACCGGGGATTCGGCTACACCTTC. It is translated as CASTPNRGFGYTF.

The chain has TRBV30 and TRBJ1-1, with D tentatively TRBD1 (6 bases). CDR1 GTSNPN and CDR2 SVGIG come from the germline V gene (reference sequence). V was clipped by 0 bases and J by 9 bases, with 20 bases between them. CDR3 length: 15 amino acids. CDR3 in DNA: TGTGCCTGGAGTGTATACAGGGACAAACCCTCCCAAGCTTTCTTT. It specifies CAWSVYRDKPSQAFF.

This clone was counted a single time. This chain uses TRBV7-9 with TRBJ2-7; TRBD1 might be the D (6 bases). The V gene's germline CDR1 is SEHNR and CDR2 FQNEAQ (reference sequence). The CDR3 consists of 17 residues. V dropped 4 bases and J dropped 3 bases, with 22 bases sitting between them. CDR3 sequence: CASSYSPGKGQNYEQYF. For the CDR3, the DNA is TGTGCCAGCAGCTATTCCCCAGGCAAAGGACAGAACTACGAGCAGTACTTC. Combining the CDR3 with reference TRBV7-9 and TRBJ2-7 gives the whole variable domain DTGVSQNPRHKITKRGQNVTFRCDPISEHNRLYWYRQTLGQGPEFLTYFQNEAQLEKSRLLSDRFSAERPKGSFSTLEIQRTEQGDSAMYLCASSYSPGKGQNYEQYFGPGTRLTVT.

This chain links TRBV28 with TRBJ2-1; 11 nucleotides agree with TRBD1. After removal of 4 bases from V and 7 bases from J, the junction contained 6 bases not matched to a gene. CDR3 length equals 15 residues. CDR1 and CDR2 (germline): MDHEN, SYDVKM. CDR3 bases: TGTGCCAGCAGTTCCGGGACAGGGGGATCGAATGAGCAGTTCTTC. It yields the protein CASSSGTGGSNEQFF.

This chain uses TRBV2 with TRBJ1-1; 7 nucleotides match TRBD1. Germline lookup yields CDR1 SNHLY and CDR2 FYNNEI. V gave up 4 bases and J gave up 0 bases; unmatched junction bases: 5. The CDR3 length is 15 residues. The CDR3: CASSGQGYMNTEAFF. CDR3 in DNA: TGTGCCAGCAGTGGACAGGGATACATGAACACTGAAGCTTTCTTT. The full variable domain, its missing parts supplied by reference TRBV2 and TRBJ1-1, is EPEVTQTPSHQVTQMGQEVILRCVPISNHLYFYWYRQILGQKVEFLVSFYNNEISEKSEIFDDQFSVERPDGSNFTLKIRSTKLEDSAMYFCASSGQGYMNTEAFFGQGTRLTVV.

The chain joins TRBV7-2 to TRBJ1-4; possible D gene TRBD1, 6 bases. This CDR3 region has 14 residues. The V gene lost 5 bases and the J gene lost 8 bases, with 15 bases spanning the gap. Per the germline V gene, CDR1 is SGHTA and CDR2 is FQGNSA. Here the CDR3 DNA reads TGTGCCAGCAGCAGAGGGGGGGTTGGCGAAAAACTGTTTTTT. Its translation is CASSRGGVGEKLFF.